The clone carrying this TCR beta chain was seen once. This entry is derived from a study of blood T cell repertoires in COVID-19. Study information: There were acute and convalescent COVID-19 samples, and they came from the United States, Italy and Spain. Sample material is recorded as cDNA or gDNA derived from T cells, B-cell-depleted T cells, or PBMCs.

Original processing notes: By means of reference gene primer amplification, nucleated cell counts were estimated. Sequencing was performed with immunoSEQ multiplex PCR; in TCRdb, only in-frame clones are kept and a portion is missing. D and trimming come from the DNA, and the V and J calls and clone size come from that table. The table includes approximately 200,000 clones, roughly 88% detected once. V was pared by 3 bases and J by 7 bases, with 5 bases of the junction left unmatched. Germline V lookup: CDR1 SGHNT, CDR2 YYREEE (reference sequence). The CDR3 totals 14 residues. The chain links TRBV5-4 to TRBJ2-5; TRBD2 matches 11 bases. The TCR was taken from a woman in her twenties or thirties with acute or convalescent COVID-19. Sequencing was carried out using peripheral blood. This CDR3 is CASSSTGTSGTQYF. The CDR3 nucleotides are TGTGCCAGCAGCTCAACCGGGACTAGCGGGACCCAGTACTTC.